The rows below give T cell receptor beta chains drawn from one sample of a study of blood T cells in healthy people across ages. One entry per CDR3 protein results from TCRdb running MiXCR on the 5' RACE reads. There are almost 800,000 distinct CDR3 sequences in the sample; roughly 50% occur only once, and roughly 22% lies in the top ten. The sequencing sample was made of blood. The receptors were sampled from a man aged 30-40 years in good health. Each CDR3 is given with its conserved first and last residue. The D gene is left open where the match is weak. Where a row states a size, it is once, few, many or the class of an expanded clone; other rows omit it.

J | D | size | V | DNA | CDR3
TRBJ2-5 | NA | few | TRBV4-2 | TGTGCCAGCAGCCCCCCTCAGGGATCCCTAATTGAGCAGTACTTC | CASSPPQGSLIEQYF
TRBJ1-1 | NA | NA | TRBV29-1 | TGCAGCGTTGTATTTTCGGGTTCCGACACTGAAGCTTTCTTT | CSVVFSGSDTEAFF
TRBJ1-6 | NA | NA | TRBV15 | TGTGCCACCAGCAGGAGTCCGGGACGGCTTAACTCACCCCTCCACTTT | CATSRSPGRLNSPLHF
TRBJ2-3 | TRBD2 | NA | TRBV10-3 | TGTGCCATCAGTCTCCGGGACTACACAGATACGCAGTATTTT | CAISLRDYTDTQYF
TRBJ2-4 | TRBD1 | NA | TRBV6-6 | TGTGCCAGCAGGACCCGACAGGGAGAATTCAAAAACATTCAGTACTTC | CASRTRQGEFKNIQYF
TRBJ2-1 | NA | NA | TRBV29-1 | TGCAGCGTTGAAGGGCGGGCAAAGTACAATGAGCAGTTCTTC | CSVEGRAKYNEQFF
TRBJ2-2 | NA | NA | TRBV9 | TGTGCCAGCAGCGTAGTGGGGGAGTCCGGGGAGCTGTTTTTT | CASSVVGESGELFF
TRBJ2-1 | TRBD2 | NA | TRBV4-1 | TGCGCCAGCAGCCCCCGACTAGCCAGAACCCCTGGCAATGAGCAGTTCTTC | CASSPRLARTPGNEQFF
TRBJ2-1 | TRBD2 | NA | TRBV12-3/TRBV12-4 | TGTGCCAGCAGGCCGACTAGCGGGGGGCACAATGAGCAGTTCTTC | CASRPTSGGHNEQFF
TRBJ2-4 | NA | few | TRBV15 | TGTGCCACCAGCAGAGATCGGGGGGCCAAAAACATTCAGTACTTC | CATSRDRGAKNIQYF
TRBJ1-1 | NA | few | TRBV10-1 | TGCGCCAGCAGCACTGGGGGGAACACTGAAGCTTTCTTT | CASSTGGNTEAFF
TRBJ2-5 | NA | NA | TRBV7-8 | TGTGCCAGCAGCCTTCTCGTGGCGCCAAGCGAGACCCAGTACTTC | CASSLLVAPSETQYF
TRBJ2-3 | TRBD2 | few | TRBV4-2 | TGTGCCAGCAGTTTTGGGACTAGCAGAGATACGCAGTATTTT | CASSFGTSRDTQYF
TRBJ2-4 | TRBD2 | NA | TRBV12-3/TRBV12-4 | TGTGCCAGCAGTTTCGGTAGCGGGAGAGGTGAGCAGTACTTC | CASSFGSGRGEQYF
TRBJ2-2 | NA | once | TRBV6-5 | TGTGCCAGCAGTTACGACCCTAGTGGGTATACCGGGGAGCTGTTTTTT | CASSYDPSGYTGELFF
TRBJ1-5 | NA | NA | TRBV7-9 | TGTGCCAGCAGCCAGACTGGCGCAGGTCCTAATCAGCCCCAGCATTTT | CASSQTGAGPNQPQHF
TRBJ2-7 | NA | NA | TRBV20-1 | TGCAGTGCTTACGGTCCCCAACCCAGCTCCTACGAGCAGTACTTC | CSAYGPQPSSYEQYF
TRBJ2-1 | TRBD2 | NA | TRBV2 | TGTGCCAGCAGCGCCCGACTAGCGGGAATAAACAATGAGCAGTTCTTC | CASSARLAGINNEQFF
TRBJ2-5 | TRBD1 | NA | TRBV11-2 | TGTGCCAGCAGCTTAGGGGTACTTCCGGGACAGCAAGAGACCCAGTACTTC | CASSLGVLPGQQETQYF
TRBJ2-1 | NA | NA | TRBV20-1 | TGCAGTGCTAGAGGGGTGGAGACCCAGTTCTTC | CSARGVETQFF
TRBJ2-7 | TRBD2 | NA | TRBV7-6 | TGTGCCAGCAGCACTCAAGCTAGCGGGAGTGCCTACGAGCAGTACTTC | CASSTQASGSAYEQYF
TRBJ1-6 | TRBD1 | NA | TRBV7-2 | TGTGCCAGCAGCTCCAAGTATTTCGACAGGGGGGGATCACCCCTCCACTTT | CASSSKYFDRGGSPLHF
TRBJ2-3 | TRBD2 | many | TRBV7-6 | TGTGCCAGCAGCTCGGGGGGGAGTAGAGATACGCAGTATTTT | CASSSGGSRDTQYF
TRBJ2-4 | TRBD1 | few | TRBV4-3 | TGCGCCAGCAGCCAAGGCGCCGGGACAGGGGGATACGACCAGTACTTC | CASSQGAGTGGYDQYF
TRBJ2-1 | NA | NA | TRBV20-1 | TGCAGTGTAGAGGGGGGGCTCAATGAGCAGTTCTTC | CSVEGGLNEQFF
TRBJ2-7 | NA | NA | TRBV20-1 | TGCAGTGCTACAGGGATTGACTCCTACGAGCAGTACTTC | CSATGIDSYEQYF
TRBJ2-5 | NA | NA | TRBV6-6 | TGTGCCAGCAGTACGCAGACAGTCTCCCAAGAGACCCAGTACTTC | CASSTQTVSQETQYF
TRBJ2-1 | TRBD2 | NA | TRBV20-1 | TGCAGTGCAATACTGGGACTACTCTACAATGAGCAGTTCTTC | CSAILGLLYNEQFF
TRBJ1-1 | NA | few | TRBV6-2/TRBV6-3 | TGTGCCAGCAGAATGACGCTGCCTATGAACACTGAAGCTTTCTTT | CASRMTLPMNTEAFF
TRBJ2-7 | NA | NA | TRBV7-2 | TGTGCCAGCAGCTTAGCGAGGCTAGCCGGTCGCGAGCAGTACTTC | CASSLARLAGREQYF
TRBJ1-5 | NA | NA | TRBV27 | TGTGCCAGCAGTTTATCGGGGATGGGCAATCAGCCCCAGCATTTT | CASSLSGMGNQPQHF
TRBJ2-7 | NA | NA | TRBV5-1 | TGCGCCAGCAGCTTCGGACAGAGCAACGAGCAGTACTTC | CASSFGQSNEQYF
TRBJ2-1 | NA | NA | TRBV4-2 | TGTGCCAGCAGCCAAGCGGACGTTAGCAATGAGCAGTTCTTC | CASSQADVSNEQFF
TRBJ1-6 | TRBD1 | NA | TRBV5-8 | TGTGCCACCGAACAGGGGAGGAAGAATAATTCACCCCTCCACTTT | CATEQGRKNNSPLHF
TRBJ1-5 | NA | few | TRBV6-2/TRBV6-3 | TGTGCCAGCAGTTACGGCGATAGCAATCAGCCCCAGCATTTT | CASSYGDSNQPQHF
TRBJ2-4 | NA | NA | TRBV20-1 | TGCAGTGCTAGAAGGGATAGAAACATTCAGTACTTC | CSARRDRNIQYF
TRBJ2-7 | NA | NA | TRBV7-9 | TGTGCCAGCAGCAAGACCCGGATCGCCACTAGCTACTTCGGCGAGCAGTACTTC | CASSKTRIATSYFGEQYF
TRBJ2-7 | NA | NA | TRBV29-1 | TGCAGCGTTGAGAAACAAAATTACGAGCAGTACTTC | CSVEKQNYEQYF
TRBJ2-5 | TRBD2 | NA | TRBV20-1 | TGCAGTGCTAGAGAAGACCGGGAGGGGCGCAGGGAGACCCAGTACTTC | CSAREDREGRRETQYF
TRBJ2-7 | NA | NA | TRBV6-5 | TGTGCCAGCAGTTACTCACTACCCTCGGATCATACATTCTACGAGCAGTACTTC | CASSYSLPSDHTFYEQYF
TRBJ1-2 | NA | few | TRBV20-1 | TGCAGTGCGCTCCCCCCAGGGGCCAATTCCTATGGCTACACCTTC | CSALPPGANSYGYTF
TRBJ2-5 | NA | few | TRBV2 | TGTGCCAGCAGGGAAACAGTGTACAATGAGCAGTACTTC | CASRETVYNEQYF
TRBJ1-4 | NA | once | TRBV7-9 | TGTGCCAGCAGCCGCGCCATGGTTAATGAAAAACTGTTTTTT | CASSRAMVNEKLFF
TRBJ1-2 | TRBD1 | NA | TRBV6-7 | TGTGCCAGAGACAGGGACCACTATGGCTACACCTTC | CARDRDHYGYTF
TRBJ1-5 | NA | NA | TRBV20-1 | TGCAGTGCTCCTCAGATGCGGGCCCGGGGTCAGCCCCAGCATTTT | CSAPQMRARGQPQHF
TRBJ2-7 | TRBD2 | few | TRBV12-3/TRBV12-4 | TGTGCCAGCAGTCCTAGCGGGGTTACCTACGAGCAGTACTTC | CASSPSGVTYEQYF
TRBJ2-1 | NA | NA | TRBV3-1 | TGTGCCAGCAGCCAACGCGGGGCCACCCGGGCTGAGCAGTTCTTC | CASSQRGATRAEQFF
TRBJ1-5 | NA | many | TRBV10-3 | TGTGCCATTGGGGGGAGCGACAACCTTCAGCCCCAGCATTTT | CAIGGSDNLQPQHF
TRBJ1-2 | NA | NA | TRBV9 | TGTGCCAGCGTTGGCTCTTATGGCTACACCTTC | CASVGSYGYTF